The entry below describes one T cell receptor beta chain. Its antigen is not known. This specimen belongs to a study of cytomegalovirus exposure and HLA in healthy donors. Study in general: Of the donors genotyped, some 400 in all, less than 90% fell in the Caucasian-associated ancestry cluster. Study results and caveats: Some V segments, including TRBV6-2 and TRBV6-3, were excluded as indistinguishable. No immune exposure information besides CMV serostatus was available.

Both 60 Vbeta primers and 13 Jbeta primers went into the PCR. Here immunoSEQ multiplex PCR was the method, and the copy in TCRdb shows in-frame clones only, minus some. The repertoire has about 110,000 clones, less than 70% of them found once; the top ten carry roughly 2%. This CDR3 spans 15 amino acids. Germline assignment: CDR1 SGHDT and CDR2 YYEEEE. The chain employs TRBV5-6 and TRBJ2-5, with 7 positions matching TRBD1. The J call may not be correct, given that the DNA end is closer to TRBJ2-7. The specimen sequenced was PBMCs. This receptor was identified in a woman aged 25 to 39 in good health and CMV-seronegative. The CDR3 loop is CASSGVGTALYEQYF. The CDR3 DNA is TGTGCCAGCAGCGGGGTGGGGACAGCCCTTTACGAGCAGTACTTC.